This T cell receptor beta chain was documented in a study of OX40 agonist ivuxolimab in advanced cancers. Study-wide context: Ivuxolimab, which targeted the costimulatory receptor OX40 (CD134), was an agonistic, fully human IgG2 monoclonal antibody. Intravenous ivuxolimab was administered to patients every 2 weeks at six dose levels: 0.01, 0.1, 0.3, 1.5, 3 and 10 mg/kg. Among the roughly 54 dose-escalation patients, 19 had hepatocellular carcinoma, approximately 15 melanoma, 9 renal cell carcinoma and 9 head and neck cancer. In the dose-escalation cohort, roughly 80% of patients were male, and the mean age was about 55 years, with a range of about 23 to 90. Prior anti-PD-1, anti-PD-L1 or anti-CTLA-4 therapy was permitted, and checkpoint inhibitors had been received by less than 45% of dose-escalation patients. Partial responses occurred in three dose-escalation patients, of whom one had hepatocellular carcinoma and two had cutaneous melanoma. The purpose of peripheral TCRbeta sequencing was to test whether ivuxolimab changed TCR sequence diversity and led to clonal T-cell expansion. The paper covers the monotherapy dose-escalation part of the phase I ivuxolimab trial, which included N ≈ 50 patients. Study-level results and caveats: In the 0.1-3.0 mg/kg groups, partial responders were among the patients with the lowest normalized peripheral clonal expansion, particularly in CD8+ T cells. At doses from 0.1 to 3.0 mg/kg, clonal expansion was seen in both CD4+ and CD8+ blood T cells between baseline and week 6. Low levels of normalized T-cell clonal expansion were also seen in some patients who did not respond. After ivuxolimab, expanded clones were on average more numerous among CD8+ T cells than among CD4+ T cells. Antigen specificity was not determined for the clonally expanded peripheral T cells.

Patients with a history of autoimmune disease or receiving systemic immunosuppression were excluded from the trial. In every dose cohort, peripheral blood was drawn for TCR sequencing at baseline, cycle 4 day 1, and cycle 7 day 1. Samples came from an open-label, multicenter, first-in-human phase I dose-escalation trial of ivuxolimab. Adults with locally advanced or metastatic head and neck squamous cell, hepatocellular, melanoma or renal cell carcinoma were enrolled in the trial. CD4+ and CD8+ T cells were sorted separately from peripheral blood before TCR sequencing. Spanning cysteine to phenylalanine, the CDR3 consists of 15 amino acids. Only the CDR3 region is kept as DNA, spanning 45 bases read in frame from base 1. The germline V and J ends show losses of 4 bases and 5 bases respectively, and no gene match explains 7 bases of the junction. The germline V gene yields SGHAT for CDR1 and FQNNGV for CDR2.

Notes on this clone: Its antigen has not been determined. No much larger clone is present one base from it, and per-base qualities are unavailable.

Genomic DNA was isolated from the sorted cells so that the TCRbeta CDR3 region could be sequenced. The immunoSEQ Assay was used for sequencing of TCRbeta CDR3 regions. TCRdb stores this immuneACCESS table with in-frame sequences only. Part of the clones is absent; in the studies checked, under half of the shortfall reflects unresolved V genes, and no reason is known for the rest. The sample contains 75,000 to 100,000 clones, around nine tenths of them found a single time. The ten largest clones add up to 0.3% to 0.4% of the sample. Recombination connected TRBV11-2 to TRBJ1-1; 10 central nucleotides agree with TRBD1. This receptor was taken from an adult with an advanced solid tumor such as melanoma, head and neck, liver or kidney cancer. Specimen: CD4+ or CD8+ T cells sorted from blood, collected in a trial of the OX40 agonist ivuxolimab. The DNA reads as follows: TGTGCCAGCAGCTCAAACCCGGGACAGGGGACTGAAGCTTTCTTT. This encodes CASSSNPGQGTEAFF.